The T cell receptor (beta chain) under discussion was sequenced for a study of patients and donors after allogeneic stem cell transplantation. TCRdb processed the RT-PCR reads anew with MiXCR; each CDR3 protein has one entry. The table records roughly 30,000 distinct CDR3 sequences, approximately 6.3% of them present only once. CDR3 length: 13 amino acids. V was pared by 6 bases and J by 3 bases, with 11 bases between. This clonotype has a count of ten or more. The sequencing sample was made of blood, either unsorted or a sorted T cell fraction (not recorded which). This clonotype was obtained from a human donor who was either an allogeneic HSCT recipient or a stem cell or donor lymphocyte infusion donor (not recorded which). It is not recorded whose cells these are; they may come from a transplant donor. J is TRBJ2-5 and V is TRBV12-3 or TRBV12-4; maybe TRBD2 (6 bases). The CDR3 protein is CASRWGVEETQYF. The CDR3 nucleotides read TGTGCCAGCAGGTGGGGGGTTGAAGAGACCCAGTACTTC.